The 24 T cell receptor beta chains below all came from one sample that was sequenced in a study of regulatory T cells in long-lasting Graves disease. Construction of TCR beta libraries relied on iRepertoire HTBI primers and on Arm-PCR targeting CDR3 regions. MiXCR, applied by TCRdb to the multiplex PCR reads, yields one record per CDR3 protein. Among roughly 260,000 distinct CDR3 sequences, 18% were seen once, and the ten largest hold approximately 14%. Time point in this sample: newly diagnosed GD, antithyroid drugs for less than 3 months. The TCR library was made from RNA that had been extracted from PBMCs in TRIzol. These data were also reused for a study on T cells in Graves' hyperthyroidism and ophthalmopathy.

Sequences were derived from peripheral blood mononuclear cells (PBMCs), sampled at new diagnosis, from a patient treated with antithyroid drugs. These receptors were collected from a woman in her 30s with Graves disease.

For this clonotype: Given a much more abundant clone one base away, this may be a read error. V gene TRBV7-2 combines with J gene TRBJ2-1, with a possible D match to TRBD1 (6 bases). With 6 bases removed from V and 10 bases from J, the gap between germline ends came to 19 bases. This CDR3 spans 14 amino acids. The germline CDR1 and CDR2 sequences are SGHTA and FQGNSA. The DNA for the CDR3 is TGTGCCAGCAGTTTGACCGGGACACTTGGCGAGCAGTTCTTC. Translation gives CASSLTGTLGEQFF.

This clonotype was found many times. V gene TRBV2 combines with J gene TRBJ2-1, with 12 bases lining up with TRBD1. Per the germline V gene, CDR1 is SNHLY and CDR2 is FYNNEI. Trimming removed 5 bases from V and 8 bases from J; junction bases left unmatched: 4. The CDR3 spans 14 residues. Written as DNA, the CDR3 is TGTGCCAGCAGTCCCGGGACAGGGGGCGATGAGCAGTTCTTC. Protein product: CASSPGTGGDEQFF.

This clonotype was observed many times. The chain carries TRBV11-2 and TRBJ2-1; 11 nucleotides match TRBD2. Losses at the gene ends were 4 bases for V and 7 bases for J; bases not matched to a gene: 9. The CDR3 extends over 16 amino acids. Per germline, CDR1 SGHAT and CDR2 FQNNGV. CDR3 nucleotide sequence: TGTGCCAGCAGCTCCCTAGCGGGGGGAGTAAGAAATGAGCAGTTCTTC. As protein: CASSSLAGGVRNEQFF.

At least ten counts were recorded for this clonotype. The chain has TRBV2 and TRBJ2-3, with D maybe TRBD2 (7 bases). CDR1 and CDR2 from the germline V gene are SNHLY and FYNNEI. The CDR3 length is 15 residues. V lost 7 bases and J 5 bases, leaving 19 bases between the germline ends. This chain's CDR3 is CASTVEGGAVDTQYF. For the CDR3, the DNA is TGTGCCAGCACCGTGGAAGGGGGGGCCGTAGATACGCAGTATTTT. The complete variable domain, with remaining parts taken from reference TRBV2 and TRBJ2-3, reads EPEVTQTPSHQVTQMGQEVILRCVPISNHLYFYWYRQILGQKVEFLVSFYNNEISEKSEIFDDQFSVERPDGSNFTLKIRSTKLEDSAMYFCASTVEGGAVDTQYFGPGTRLTVL.

This sequence joins TRBV19 and TRBJ1-2; 8 positions agree with TRBD1. CDR1 LNHDA and CDR2 SQIVND come from the germline V gene (reference sequence). The ends lost 6 bases at V and 0 bases at J; junction bases unmatched: 0. The CDR3 has 13 residues. Here the CDR3 reads CASRQGANYGYTF. CDR3 nucleotides: TGTGCCAGTAGACAGGGGGCTAACTATGGCTACACCTTC.

About this clonotype: Since the CDR3 does not end with the conserved phenylalanine or tryptophan, this likely comes from a read error. No DNA is shown, since the ends of the CDR3 on it are uncertain; the CDR3 is the one TCRdb lists. The chain joins TRBV20-1 to TRBJ2-7. Germline-derived CDR1 and CDR2 are DFQATT and SNEGSKA (reference sequence). The CDR3 sequence runs 12 residues, both termini included. CDR3 sequence reads: CSALQRNYEQCS.

With respect to this clonotype: Since no conserved phenylalanine or tryptophan closes the CDR3, a read error is the likely cause. The DNA is omitted, as the CDR3 cannot be located on it reliably, and the CDR3 follows TCRdb's listing. The V gene is TRBV3-1, the J gene TRBJ2-5; the table's D call, TRBD1, was not checked against the DNA. Germline CDR1 is LGHDT and CDR2 is YNNKEL (reference sequence). With termini counted, the CDR3 has 17 amino acids. The CDR3 protein is CASSLQDGIIVGETKYS.

At least ten counts were recorded for this clonotype. The chain links TRBV29-1 to TRBJ1-5, with a weak D call TRBD1 (6 bases). The CDR3 consists of 15 residues. Trimming left V 4 bases short and J 0 bases short, with 13 bases between. CDR1 and CDR2 (germline): SQVTM, ANQGSEA. This chain's CDR3 is CSVGMDSYSNQPQHF. The CDR3 coding sequence is TGCAGCGTTGGGATGGACAGCTATAGCAATCAGCCCCAGCATTTT.

This clonotype was counted only a few times. Just one base apart from a much larger clone, this may be a read error. As the CDR3 is not closed by the conserved phenylalanine or tryptophan, this likely results from a read error. The chain carries TRBV3-1 and TRBJ2-7; D uncertain. The CDR3 has 15 amino acids. Trimming cost V 0 bases and J 0 bases, with 9 bases left between them. The germline CDR1 and CDR2 sequences are LGHDT and YNNKEL (reference sequence). The CDR3 bases are TGTGCCAGCAGCCAAGAAACTCTCAGCTCCTACGAGCAGTACCTC. It translates to CASSQETLSSYEQYL.

The chain couples TRBV12-3 or TRBV12-4 to TRBJ2-1; TRBD2 aligns across 12 bases. This CDR3 region has 15 residues. The ends lost 6 bases at V and 9 bases at J; junction bases unmatched: 9. CDR3 region: CASRLRLAGEGEQFF. The CDR3 bases are TGTGCCAGCAGACTCCGACTAGCGGGGGAGGGTGAGCAGTTCTTC.

The sample holds many counts of this clonotype. The genes are TRBV20-1 and TRBJ1-2; a weak D match, TRBD1 (5 bases). The CDR3 runs to 18 residues. Germline CDR1 is DFQATT and CDR2 is SNEGSKA (reference sequence). V was shortened by 3 bases and J by 7 bases, with 30 bases between the two germline ends. The CDR3 sequence is CSARGKLGRGFKVFGYTF. CDR3 nucleotides: TGCAGTGCTAGGGGAAAGTTGGGGCGCGGTTTTAAGGTTTTTGGCTACACCTTC.

This clonotype was seen ten or more times. This CDR3 reads CASTSSGGRRNTEAFF. CDR3 nucleotides: TGTGCCAGTACCAGCTCCGGGGGGCGAAGGAACACTGAAGCTTTCTTT. This chain connects TRBV19 to TRBJ1-1, with D perhaps TRBD1 (6 bases). The length of the CDR3 is 16 residues. Trimming left V 7 bases short and J 1 base short, with 19 bases between. Germline V gives CDR1 LNHDA, CDR2 SQIVND (reference sequence).

In its sample, this clonotype was seen many times. The V call is TRBV6-5, the J call TRBJ2-5; 9 nucleotides line up with TRBD2. This CDR3 spans 14 amino acids. V lost 2 bases and J lost 4; bases outside the gene matches: 2. Germline CDR1 reads MNHEY; CDR2 reads SVGAGI. In nucleotides, the CDR3 is TGTGCCAGCAGTTACGAGCGGGGGGCAGAGACCCAGTACTTC. Translating gives CASSYERGAETQYF.

This clonotype was found many times. The chain combines TRBV20-1 with TRBJ1-1; D not certain. The CDR3 is made up of 14 amino acids. Looked up from germline, CDR1 is DFQATT and CDR2 is SNEGSKA (reference sequence). The V end was cut by 0 bases, the J end by 8 bases, with 16 bases between. The CDR3 spells CSARDLGTGTEAFF. CDR3 bases: TGCAGTGCTAGAGATTTAGGCACCGGCACCGAAGCTTTCTTT.

The table lists this clonotype with many counts. V usage is TRBV7-2 and J usage is TRBJ2-2; D is perhaps TRBD1 or TRBD2 (5 bases each). The germline V gene encodes CDR1 SGHTA and CDR2 FQGNSA. V was clipped by 3 bases and J by 0 bases, with 8 bases between them. This CDR3 region has 15 residues. CDR3 region: CASSFGTANTGELFF. Written as DNA, the CDR3 is TGTGCCAGCAGCTTCGGGACCGCGAACACCGGGGAGCTGTTTTTT.

The sample holds many counts of this clonotype. V and J are TRBV12-3 or TRBV12-4 and TRBJ1-5, with a tentative D call TRBD1 (6 bases). Trimming removed 8 bases from V and 3 bases from J, with 14 bases in between. The CDR3 runs 14 residues. Here the CDR3 reads CASGQGQNNQPQHF. CDR3 nucleotide sequence: TGTGCCAGCGGCCAAGGACAGAACAATCAGCCCCAGCATTTT.

This clonotype was counted many times. The gene calls are TRBV3-1 and TRBJ2-7, with a possible D match to TRBD2 (6 bases). Per the germline V gene, CDR1 is LGHDT and CDR2 is YNNKEL (reference sequence). V lost 5 bases to trimming and J lost 6 bases, with 20 bases between them. The CDR3 totals 15 residues. CDR3 in amino acids: CASSARRRAILEQYF. As DNA, the CDR3 is TGTGCCAGCAGCGCCCGGCGGAGGGCCATTCTCGAGCAGTACTTC.

The rearrangement uses TRBV18 and TRBJ1-1, with 7 bases matching TRBD1. The length of the CDR3 is 16 residues. Germline V gene data show CDR1 as KGHSH and CDR2 as LQKENI. Trimming at V came to 0 bases and at J to 4 bases, leaving 8 bases not matched to a gene. DNA of the CDR3: TGTGCCAGCTCACCACCGGGATCAGGGGGGAGCACTGAAGCTTTCTTT. Translating it yields CASSPPGSGGSTEAFF. Filled out from reference TRBV18 and TRBJ1-1, the complete variable domain reads NAGVMQNPRHLVRRRGQEARLRCSPMKGHSHVYWYRQLPEEGLKFMVYLQKENIIDESGMPKERFSAEFPKEGPSILRIQQVVRGDSAAYFCASSPPGSGGSTEAFFGQGTRLTVV.

This clonotype was counted ten times or more. The rearrangement links TRBV18 to TRBJ1-2; D gene ambiguous. In germline, CDR1 is KGHSH, CDR2 LQKENI. The CDR3 is made up of 13 amino acids. V was trimmed by 4 bases and J by 8 bases, leaving 14 bases between them. This CDR3 is CASSQVQEDGYTF. In DNA, the CDR3 is TGTGCCAGCTCACAGGTTCAGGAAGACGGCTACACCTTC.

The rearrangement uses TRBV28 and TRBJ2-3, with D perhaps assigned TRBD1 or TRBD2 (5 bases each). CDR1 and CDR2 (germline): MDHEN, SYDVKM. V lost 1 base, J lost 5 bases, and 13 bases lay in between. The CDR3 totals 15 residues. The CDR3 nucleotides read TGTGCCAGCAGTTTATCGGGGCCGGAAAGAGATACGCAGTATTTT. Its translation is CASSLSGPERDTQYF.

This clonotype was counted at least ten times. The rearrangement joins TRBV27 to TRBJ2-7; a possible D gene is TRBD1 (6 bases). The germline CDR1 and CDR2 sequences are MNHEY and SMNVEV (reference sequence). The V end was cut by 6 bases, the J end by 3 bases, with 18 bases between. The CDR3 is made up of 15 amino acids. CDR3 coding DNA: TGTGCCAGCAGCTCCCGGGACACGGGCTTCTACGAGCAGTACTTC. Translating gives CASSSRDTGFYEQYF.

This clonotype was found many times. A read error may account for a junction end that differs from germline. V is TRBV2 and J is TRBJ1-4; tentatively, D is TRBD1 (6 bases). CDR1 is SNHLY and CDR2 is FYNNEI in the germline V gene. This CDR3 has 15 residues. Here the CDR3 reads CASREGGQTNEKLFF. Written as DNA, the CDR3 is TGTGCCAGCAGGGAAGGGGGGCAGACTAATGAAAAACTGTTTTTT.

This clonotype was observed at least ten times. The chain combines TRBV28 with TRBJ2-3; TRBD2 aligns across 10 bases. The CDR3 runs to 14 residues. The trim removed 9 bases at V and 2 bases at J, leaving 5 bases unmatched. Germline V CDR1 and CDR2: MDHEN, SYDVKM. The CDR3 DNA sequence: TGTGCCAGTAAAAGCGGGGGGGCCACAGATACGCAGTATTTT. Amino acids: CASKSGGATDTQYF.

In this sample, this clonotype turned up many times. The chain employs TRBV18 and TRBJ2-5, with 9 bases lining up with TRBD2. CDR3 length: 14 residues. Germline trimming cut 3 bases from V and 4 bases from J; bases unmatched to any gene: 3. CDR1 is KGHSH and CDR2 is LQKENI in the germline V gene. The CDR3 DNA reads TGTGCCAGCTCACCGGCGGGGGGGCGAGAGACCCAGTACTTC. Residues: CASSPAGGRETQYF.